These 17 T cell receptor beta chains originate from one sample sequenced in a study of blood T cell repertoires in COVID-19. Data came from immunoSEQ multiplex PCR; TCRdb stores just in-frame clones and leaves some out. The sample yields 350,000 or so clones, roughly 89% seen once. The sequencing sample was made of peripheral blood. All receptors derive from a woman in her sixties or seventies with COVID-19, enrolled during active disease.

This clone appeared a few times. The chain is built from TRBV4-1 and TRBJ2-5; D is uncertain. The CDR3 covers 15 residues. V lost 0 bases and J 2 bases, leaving 10 bases between the germline ends. Germline V gene lookup returns CDR1 MGHRA and CDR2 YSYEKL. Here the CDR3 reads CASSQDLWQQETQYF. In nucleotides, the CDR3 is TGCGCCAGCAGCCAAGATCTTTGGCAGCAAGAGACCCAGTACTTC.

The V and J genes are TRBV5-1 and TRBJ2-3; TRBD2 matches at 12 bases. V shed 2 bases, J shed 4 bases, and the junction held 8 bases outside the gene matches. In germline, CDR1 is SGHRS, CDR2 YFSETQ. The CDR3 length is 17 residues. CDR3 amino acids: CASSLPLAGGRADTQYF. In DNA, the CDR3 is TGCGCCAGCAGCTTACCCCTAGCGGGGGGGCGGGCAGATACGCAGTATTTT.

This clone was seen just once. The chain carries TRBV4-1 and TRBJ1-1; 7 bases fit TRBD1. Losses at the gene ends were 1 base for V and 4 bases for J; bases not matched to a gene: 9. Germline CDR1 and CDR2: MGHRA and YSYEKL. This CDR3 is 16 amino acids long. As DNA, the CDR3 is TGCGCCAGCAGCCAAGTCCGACAGGGCGGGGTCACTGAAGCTTTCTTT. As protein: CASSQVRQGGVTEAFF.

The chain is built from TRBV24-1 and TRBJ2-3; D is possibly TRBD2 (5 bases). V was cut by 5 bases and J by 0 bases, with 5 bases left in between. The germline CDR1 and CDR2 sequences are KGHDR and SFDVKD. CDR3 length: 13 residues. The CDR3 region is CATSGGSTDTQYF. CDR3 coding DNA: TGTGCCACCAGTGGCGGGAGCACAGATACGCAGTATTTT.

This clone was picked up one time. J is TRBJ1-1 and V is TRBV4-1, with 7 bases matching TRBD1. This CDR3 has 13 amino acids. Trimming took 1 base from V and 7 from J; bases not matched to a gene: 3. Germline values: CDR1 MGHRA, CDR2 YSYEKL. As DNA, the CDR3 is TGCGCCAGCAGCCAAGTGGGACAGAGTGAAGCTTTCTTT. This gives the protein CASSQVGQSEAFF.

This clone was observed a handful of times. The V call is TRBV4-2, the J call TRBJ1-5; D is unclear. The CDR3 is made up of 17 amino acids. Trimming removed 0 bases from V and 1 base from J, with 13 bases in between. The germline CDR1 and CDR2 sequences are LGHNA and YNFKEQ. CDR3 coding DNA: TGTGCCAGCAGCCAAGATCTCAGCCTGGGCAGCAATCAGCCCCAGCATTTT. As protein: CASSQDLSLGSNQPQHF.

The chain couples TRBV7-3 to TRBJ1-6; perhaps TRBD1 as D (6 bases). Germline assignment: CDR1 SGHTA and CDR2 FQGTGA. Trimming stripped 2 bases from V and 5 bases from J, with 13 bases between. CDR3 length equals 16 residues. In DNA, the CDR3 is TGTGCCAGCAGCTTATTGGGGGCGCAAAATAATTCACCCCTCCACTTT. Protein product: CASSLLGAQNNSPLHF.

The table lists this clone with a few counts. The genes are TRBV18 and TRBJ1-4, with 9 bases that match TRBD1. This CDR3 spans 12 amino acids. J gave up 15 bases and V 2 bases, and 4 bases lay outside the gene matches. The germline gives CDR1 KGHSH, CDR2 LQKENI. CDR3 DNA sequence: TGTGCCAGCTCACCAGGACAGGGGAAAGTGTTTTTT. Translating gives CASSPGQGKVFF.

The V gene is TRBV10-3, the J gene TRBJ1-1; 7 bases match TRBD1. V gave up 3 bases and J gave up 2 bases; unmatched junction bases: 6. Germline loops: CDR1 ENHRY, CDR2 SYGVKD. CDR3 length: 15 amino acids. The CDR3 reads CAISEEGQTNTEAFF. DNA for the CDR3: TGTGCCATCAGTGAAGAGGGACAGACAAACACTGAAGCTTTCTTT.

This clone was seen just once. The V call is TRBV4-2, the J call TRBJ1-3; possible D gene TRBD1, 6 bases. The CDR3 totals 16 residues. Germline assignment: CDR1 LGHNA and CDR2 YNFKEQ. V was trimmed by 2 bases and J by 2 bases, leaving 13 bases between them. The CDR3, as DNA: TGTGCCAGCAGCCAATCCGGACAGCCAACTGGAAACACCATATATTTT. Its translation is CASSQSGQPTGNTIYF.

The chain is built from TRBV5-1 and TRBJ1-1; no firm D call. This CDR3 region has 12 residues. Germline-derived CDR1 and CDR2 are SGHRS and YFSETQ. Trimming took 5 bases from V and 5 from J, leaving 10 bases between them. CDR3 protein: CASSVSGTEAFF. The DNA of the CDR3 is TGCGCCAGCAGTGTGTCGGGTACTGAAGCTTTCTTT. The whole variable domain, filled in from reference TRBV5-1 and TRBJ1-1, reads KAGVTQTPRYLIKTRGQQVTLSCSPISGHRSVSWYQQTPGQGLQFLFEYFSETQRNKGNFPGRFSGRQFSNSRSEMNVSTLELGDSALYLCASSVSGTEAFFGQGTRLTVV.

The chain combines TRBV2 with TRBJ1-3; no clear D. The length of the CDR3 is 16 residues. Germline CDR1 is SNHLY and CDR2 is FYNNEI. Trimming left V 6 bases short and J 0 bases short, with 15 bases between. The CDR3 DNA sequence: TGTGCCAGCAGGCTACATGCAGGCATCTCTGGAAACACCATATATTTT. Its protein is CASRLHAGISGNTIYF.

CDR3 residues: CASRGSSSNTEAFF. CDR3 coding DNA: TGTGCCTCCCGGGGGTCTAGTAGTAACACTGAAGCTTTCTTT. The chain joins TRBV10-3 to TRBJ1-1; weak D call: TRBD1 (5 bases). The germline V and J ends were trimmed by 11 bases and 2 bases, with 18 bases remaining between them. This CDR3 has 14 residues. Germline V gives CDR1 ENHRY, CDR2 SYGVKD.

V and J are TRBV6-5 and TRBJ1-5; 8 bases agree with TRBD1. The CDR3 is 14 amino acids. The junction had 5 bases not matched to a gene; V was cut back by 6 bases and J by 4 bases. CDR1 and CDR2 (germline): MNHEY, SVGAGI. The CDR3 region is CASRQGAGNQPQHF. In nucleotides, the CDR3 is TGTGCCAGCAGGCAGGGGGCCGGGAATCAGCCCCAGCATTTT.

The chain joins TRBV27 to TRBJ1-2, with 7 bases that match TRBD1. Trimming removed 5 bases from V and 8 bases from J; junction bases left unmatched: 5. In germline, CDR1 is MNHEY, CDR2 SMNVEV (reference sequence). This CDR3 spans 12 amino acids. In nucleotides, the CDR3 is TGTGCCAGCAGTCCGACAGGGTACGGCTACACCTTC. It specifies CASSPTGYGYTF.

CDR3 loop: CASSETVSYEQYF. CDR3 DNA: TGTGCCAGCAGTGAGACAGTTTCCTACGAGCAGTACTTC. The chain couples TRBV6-1 to TRBJ2-7; tentatively, D is TRBD1 (5 bases). Germline V lookup: CDR1 MNHNS, CDR2 SASEGT. The CDR3 loop spans 13 amino acids. V was cut by 3 bases and J by 1 base, with 7 bases left in between.

The J gene is TRBJ1-1, the V gene TRBV6-5; weak D call: TRBD1 (5 bases). Germline V gene sequence: CDR1 MNHEY, CDR2 SVGAGI. Trimming removed 0 bases from V and 8 bases from J, with 10 bases in between. The CDR3 is 13 amino acids. The CDR3 is CASSYSRGLEAFF. The CDR3 DNA reads as TGTGCCAGCAGTTACTCGCGGGGGTTGGAAGCTTTCTTT.